The present T cell receptor (beta chain) was sequenced within a study of blood T cells in healthy people across ages. Notes on the study in general: Donors of long life had a larger count of naive CD4+ cells and greater diversity than aged donors. Per million T cells, TCR beta diversity dropped about linearly as age rose.

V dropped 2 bases and J dropped 8; count of bases not matched to a gene: 12. Germline V CDR1 and CDR2: MNHNS, SASEGT. This CDR3 is 17 amino acids long. A sample-barcoded 5' primer and a J-beta primer mix were used in a second PCR of roughly 7 to 11 cycles. TCRdb called the 5' RACE reads again in MiXCR, with one record for every CDR3 protein. The table lists about 780,000 distinct CDR3 sequences, more than 35% of them singletons, with 15% to 20% in the top ten. As regards this clonotype: Its antigen remains unidentified.

Sequencing was done on a sample of blood. The sequence came from an older man in good health. V gene TRBV6-1 combines with J gene TRBJ2-1, with 10 bases that match TRBD2. The CDR3 nucleotides read TGTGCCAGCAGTGAAAGGCGCGGCCTAGCGGGAGTAGATGAGCAGTTCTTC. Residues: CASSERRGLAGVDEQFF.